One and the same sample provided the 14 T cell receptor beta chains below, sequenced in a study of T cell responses to AZD1222 COVID-19 vaccine. The protocol was immunoSEQ multiplex PCR, while the TCRdb copy is restricted to in-frame clones and leaves out a portion. The table has 150,000 to 200,000 clones, roughly 88% seen once. The sample was peripheral blood, taken 28 days after the second AZD1222 dose. The source of these receptors is an adult who received the AZD1222 COVID-19 vaccine.

This clone has a handful of counts. This chain uses TRBV9 with TRBJ1-4; TRBD1 might be the D (5 bases). Germline CDR1 SGDLS, CDR2 YYNGEE. The CDR3 runs 16 residues. Deletions cut 3 bases from V and 4 bases from J, with 16 bases between. CDR3 bases: TGTGCCAGCAGCGCAAATTGGGGACCGATTAATGAAAAACTGTTTTTT. This encodes CASSANWGPINEKLFF.

J is TRBJ1-4 and V is TRBV18, with D possibly matching TRBD1 (5 bases). The V and J ends lost 3 bases and 8 bases respectively, with 10 bases between them. This CDR3 is 13 amino acids long. The germline V gene encodes CDR1 KGHSH and CDR2 LQKENI. The CDR3 region has the DNA TGTGCCAGCTCACCGGGGGAACACGAAAAACTGTTTTTT. Residues: CASSPGEHEKLFF.

J is TRBJ1-2 and V is TRBV29-1, with TRBD1 matching over 7 bases. The J segment lost 3 bases and the V segment lost 3 bases, leaving 13 bases of the junction unmatched. The CDR3 runs to 16 residues. Germline V gives CDR1 SQVTM, CDR2 ANQGSEA. The CDR3 DNA reads TGCAGCGTTGAGGCCCCGGACGGGACAGACGACTATGGCTACACCTTC. This codes for CSVEAPDGTDDYGYTF.

In its sample, this clone was seen a few times. The CDR3 coding sequence is TGTGCCATCAGTGAGGGGGGACAGGGTAACTATGGCTACACCTTC. This translates into CAISEGGQGNYGYTF. The gene calls are TRBV10-3 and TRBJ1-2; the match to TRBD1 covers 9 bases. The J segment lost 1 base and the V segment lost 2 bases, leaving 2 bases of the junction unmatched. Germline V gene lookup returns CDR1 ENHRY and CDR2 SYGVKD. This CDR3 has 15 amino acids.

The chain carries TRBV11-2 and TRBJ2-7; no reliable D call. Germline lookup yields CDR1 SGHAT and CDR2 FQNNGV. This CDR3 has 15 residues. V was cut by 0 bases and J by 3 bases, with 12 bases left in between. The CDR3 DNA reads as TGTGCCAGCAGCTTAGACGGACCATACTTCTACGAGCAGTACTTC. Its translation: CASSLDGPYFYEQYF.

Here the CDR3 DNA reads TGTGCCAGCAGCCAACAGGGGGCTGGAAACACCATATATTTT. This sequence encodes CASSQQGAGNTIYF. The V gene is TRBV7-9, the J gene TRBJ1-3; 8 positions agree with TRBD1. V was pared by 5 bases and J by 2 bases, with 2 bases of the junction left unmatched. The CDR3 length is 14 residues. In germline, CDR1 is SEHNR, CDR2 FQNEAQ (reference sequence).

This sequence joins TRBV19 and TRBJ2-1, with a possible D match to TRBD1 (5 bases). The CDR3 is made up of 17 amino acids. V lost 4 bases and J lost 0, with 16 bases in between. Germline V lookup: CDR1 LNHDA, CDR2 SQIVND (reference sequence). This CDR3 is CASSTAQGLRSYNEQFF. CDR3 nucleotide sequence: TGTGCCAGTAGTACTGCCCAGGGCCTACGCTCCTACAATGAGCAGTTCTTC.

V is TRBV6-4 and J is TRBJ2-2, with a weak D call TRBD1 (5 bases). V was shortened by 3 bases and J by 2 bases, with 10 bases between the two germline ends. Germline CDR1 MRHNA, CDR2 SNTAGT. This CDR3 has 15 amino acids. CDR3 protein: CASSDQTANTGELFF. In DNA, the CDR3 is TGTGCCAGCAGTGATCAGACAGCCAACACCGGGGAGCTGTTTTTT.

CDR3 loop: CASSPDRGRYEQYF. CDR3 DNA sequence: TGCGCCAGCAGCCCGGACAGGGGAAGATACGAGCAGTACTTC. The rearrangement uses TRBV4-1 and TRBJ2-7, with TRBD1 identical over 9 bases. The CDR3 sequence is 14 residues long. Unmatched junction bases numbered 5, after V lost 4 bases and J lost 4 bases. Germline V gene lookup returns CDR1 MGHRA and CDR2 YSYEKL.

V gene TRBV9 combines with J gene TRBJ2-1; D may correspond to TRBD1 or TRBD2 (5 bases each). There are 12 residues in the CDR3. V was trimmed by 1 base and J by 9 bases, leaving 8 bases between them. CDR1 is SGDLS, CDR2 YYNGEE, per germline. CDR3 DNA: TGTGCCAGCAGCGTAAACGGGGCTGAGCAGTTCTTC. Protein: CASSVNGAEQFF.

The gene calls are TRBV29-1 and TRBJ2-7; 12 nucleotides align to TRBD1. J gave up 7 bases and V 7 bases, and 11 bases lay outside the gene matches. Germline lookup yields CDR1 SQVTM and CDR2 ANQGSEA. This CDR3 has 14 residues. The CDR3 region is CSGGRGQGAGEQYF. The CDR3 DNA is TGCAGCGGTGGTAGGGGACAGGGGGCAGGGGAGCAGTACTTC.

The rearrangement joins TRBV5-1 to TRBJ1-1; TRBD1 matches 7 bases. J lost 4 bases, V lost 1 base, and 4 bases had no gene match. Germline-derived CDR1 and CDR2 are SGHRS and YFSETQ. The CDR3 extends over 14 amino acids. Here the CDR3 reads CASSLSQGGTEAFF. In DNA, the CDR3 is TGCGCCAGCAGCTTGAGCCAGGGGGGCACTGAAGCTTTCTTT.

The genes are TRBV18 and TRBJ2-7; 7 bases agree with TRBD1. The CDR3 is 16 residues long. The germline V gene encodes CDR1 KGHSH and CDR2 LQKENI. Trimming took 6 bases from V and 5 from J; bases not matched to a gene: 16. CDR3 nucleotides: TGTGCCAGCTCCTTCAGGGGGACCGTACCGGGGAACGAGCAGTACTTC. This translates into CASSFRGTVPGNEQYF.

The chain carries TRBV27 and TRBJ2-7, with TRBD1 identical over 7 bases. The germline CDR1 and CDR2 sequences are MNHEY and SMNVEV (reference sequence). CDR3 size: 14 residues. Trimming removed 4 bases from V and 1 base from J; junction bases left unmatched: 4. The CDR3 coding sequence is TGTGCCAGCAGTTACCGGGACAGTTCCTACGAGCAGTACTTC. It encodes CASSYRDSSYEQYF.